Below are 26 T cell receptor beta chains sequenced from a single sample in a study of cytomegalovirus exposure and HLA in healthy donors. Amplification used 60 Vbeta primers and 13 Jbeta primers. Only in-frame clones appear in the TCRdb table, and some are missing; sequencing was by immunoSEQ multiplex PCR. The top ten hold about 2% of the sample, which has 95,000 to 150,000 clones, 81% seen once. The source material was PBMCs. These receptors all stem from a woman in her 40s in good health and CMV-seronegative.

The rearrangement joins TRBV5-1 to TRBJ2-1; no reliable D call. This CDR3 comprises 13 residues. Deletions cut 0 bases from V and 5 bases from J, with 6 bases between. The germline V gene encodes CDR1 SGHRS and CDR2 YFSETQ. The CDR3 DNA reads as TGCGCCAGCAGCTTGGGTGGAGACAATGAGCAGTTCTTC. This encodes CASSLGGDNEQFF. Drawing the rest from reference TRBV5-1 and TRBJ2-1, the complete variable domain is KAGVTQTPRYLIKTRGQQVTLSCSPISGHRSVSWYQQTPGQGLQFLFEYFSETQRNKGNFPGRFSGRQFSNSRSEMNVSTLELGDSALYLCASSLGGDNEQFFGPGTRLTVL.

Of note for this clone: The identical CDR3 is also encoded by other nucleotide sequences in the sample. The chain uses TRBV10-3 and TRBJ1-6; TRBD1 matches at 8 bases. The CDR3 has 15 residues. Germline assignment: CDR1 ENHRY and CDR2 SYGVKD. Trimming at V came to 2 bases and at J to 10 bases, leaving 7 bases not matched to a gene. Written as DNA, the CDR3 is TGTGCCATCAGTGAGGGACAGGGTCTAAACTCACCCCTCCACTTT. Amino acids: CAISEGQGLNSPLHF.

The CDR3 loop reads CASSPSLDREQFF. The CDR3 DNA is TGTGCCAGCTCACCATCGTTGGACAGAGAACAGTTCTTC. The rearrangement joins TRBV18 to TRBJ2-1; D may be TRBD1 (6 bases). Germline values: CDR1 KGHSH, CDR2 LQKENI. V lost 2 bases to trimming and J lost 13 bases, with 15 bases between them. CDR3 size: 13 residues.

The chain has TRBV11-2 and TRBJ2-1, with TRBD2 matching 8 bases. This CDR3 region has 15 residues. Germline loops: CDR1 SGHAT, CDR2 FQNNGV. Trimming removed 7 bases from V and 7 bases from J; junction bases left unmatched: 12. This CDR3 reads CASTPSLAGRNEQFF. Here the CDR3 DNA reads TGTGCCAGCACCCCGAGTTTAGCGGGAAGGAATGAGCAGTTCTTC.

The J gene is TRBJ1-3, the V gene TRBV19; D uncertain. CDR3 length: 14 residues. The germline CDR1 and CDR2 sequences are LNHDA and SQIVND (reference sequence). V lost 6 bases to trimming and J lost 4 bases, with 13 bases between them. The CDR3 loop reads CASRHREIGNTIYF. The CDR3 bases are TGTGCCAGTAGGCACCGGGAGATCGGAAACACCATATATTTT.

This chain connects TRBV21-1 to TRBJ1-1. TRBV21-1 is marked as a pseudogene. The CDR3 runs 18 residues. The DNA of the CDR3 is TGTGCCAGCAGCCCCCCCCCTGGGGAGGGCGGTAAGAACACTGAAGCTTTCTTT. This gives the protein CASSPPPGEGGKNTEAFF.

The chain carries TRBV21-1 and TRBJ2-1; TRBD2 is taken as the D call from the table, unchecked against the DNA. TRBV21-1 represents a pseudogene. CDR3 size: 18 residues. The CDR3: CASSKGRRTSGTYNEQFF. The DNA for the CDR3 is TGTGCCAGCAGCAAAGGCCGTCGGACTAGCGGTACCTACAATGAGCAGTTCTTC.

The chain couples TRBV19 to TRBJ1-5; weak D call: TRBD1 (6 bases). V was clipped by 3 bases and J by 1 base, with 13 bases between them. The CDR3 extends over 16 amino acids. Germline-derived CDR1 and CDR2 are LNHDA and SQIVND (reference sequence). The CDR3 spells CASSMRRGKSNQPQHF. The CDR3 DNA sequence: TGTGCCAGTAGTATGCGAAGGGGGAAAAGCAATCAGCCCCAGCATTTT.

This clone was seen just once. V is TRBV5-4 and J is TRBJ1-2; TRBD1 aligns across 8 bases. V was clipped by 4 bases and J by 5 bases; unmatched bases: 10. The CDR3 contains 15 residues. In germline, CDR1 is SGHNT, CDR2 YYREEE (reference sequence). Written as DNA, the CDR3 is TGTGCCAGCAGCGCCGTACAGGGGGGCGATTATGGCTACACCTTC. Encoded protein: CASSAVQGGDYGYTF.

This clone appeared a single time. This chain joins TRBV28 and TRBJ2-2; TRBD1 matches at 9 bases. The length of the CDR3 is 14 residues. Losses at the gene ends were 7 bases for V and 3 bases for J; bases not matched to a gene: 3. Germline values: CDR1 MDHEN, CDR2 SYDVKM. CDR3 amino acids: CASKGTGHTGELFF. In nucleotides, the CDR3 is TGTGCCAGCAAAGGGACAGGGCACACCGGGGAGCTGTTTTTT.

The J gene is TRBJ1-5, the V gene TRBV7-2; weak D call: TRBD1 (5 bases). Between the trimmed V and J ends, which lost 5 bases and 4 bases, there was a span of 21 bases. In germline, CDR1 is SGHTA, CDR2 FQGNSA. CDR3 length: 17 amino acids. This CDR3 is CASSQRDSFGANQPQHF. The DNA for the CDR3 is TGTGCCAGCAGCCAACGGGACTCCTTTGGGGCAAATCAGCCCCAGCATTTT.

The chain couples TRBV5-1 to TRBJ1-3; D not resolved. V gave up 5 bases and J gave up 0 bases, with 15 bases separating them. Germline assignment: CDR1 SGHRS and CDR2 YFSETQ. The CDR3 contains 16 residues. CDR3 sequence: CASSFLDSSSGNTIYF. Here the CDR3 DNA reads TGCGCCAGCAGTTTTCTTGACTCCTCCTCTGGAAACACCATATATTTT. Variable domain in full (rest from reference TRBV5-1 and TRBJ1-3): KAGVTQTPRYLIKTRGQQVTLSCSPISGHRSVSWYQQTPGQGLQFLFEYFSETQRNKGNFPGRFSGRQFSNSRSEMNVSTLELGDSALYLCASSFLDSSSGNTIYFGEGSWLTVV.

The chain has TRBV4-2 and TRBJ2-7; TRBD2 aligns across 9 bases. The CDR3 runs to 15 residues. V shed 4 bases and J 1 base; nucleotides not matched to a gene: 5. Germline assignment: CDR1 LGHNA and CDR2 YNFKEQ. The DNA for the CDR3 is TGTGCCAGCAGCCCGGGGACTAGCCCGTCCTACGAGCAGTACTTC. This gives the protein CASSPGTSPSYEQYF.

The chain combines TRBV18 with TRBJ1-5, with TRBD1 matching over 7 bases. From germline, CDR1 is KGHSH and CDR2 LQKENI. V trimming: 3 bases; J trimming: 3 bases; junction bases outside the gene matches: 5. The CDR3 is made up of 15 amino acids. The CDR3 nucleotides read TGTGCCAGCTCACCGCTACAGGGGTCCAATCAGCCCCAGCATTTT. Its translation: CASSPLQGSNQPQHF.

The V call is TRBV4-1, the J call TRBJ2-3; 10 nucleotides agree with TRBD2. The CDR3 loop spans 15 amino acids. Trimming removed 6 bases from V and 3 bases from J; junction bases left unmatched: 6. CDR1 and CDR2 from the germline V gene are MGHRA and YSYEKL. Written as DNA, the CDR3 is TGCGCCAGCAGTGTCCAGCGGGGGGGAACAGATACGCAGTATTTT. It specifies CASSVQRGGTDTQYF.

The chain employs TRBV2 and TRBJ2-5; 8 bases are a match to TRBD1. The J call may be faulty, since TRBJ2-7 better matches the DNA end. Germline CDR1 SNHLY, CDR2 FYNNEI. The CDR3 length is 13 residues. For the CDR3, the DNA is TGTGCCAGCAATAGGGACAGGACCTACGAGCAGTACTTC. It encodes CASNRDRTYEQYF.

The gene calls are TRBV25-1 and TRBJ2-1; 8 bases are shared with TRBD2. Germline CDR1 MGHDK, CDR2 SYGVNS. CDR3 length: 14 amino acids. Trimming at V came to 6 bases and at J to 6 bases, leaving 7 bases not matched to a gene. The DNA of the CDR3 is TGTGCCAGCAGGAGCGGGGGAGCAGGCAATGAGCAGTTCTTC. It is translated as CASRSGGAGNEQFF.

The chain has TRBV18 and TRBJ2-7; D is possibly TRBD2 (5 bases). Germline assignment: CDR1 KGHSH and CDR2 LQKENI. V was trimmed by 0 bases and J by 6 bases, leaving 12 bases between them. The CDR3 length is 14 residues. The CDR3 loop is CASSPPRVGSEQYF. In DNA, the CDR3 is TGTGCCAGCTCACCACCGCGGGTGGGATCCGAGCAGTACTTC.

In DNA form, the CDR3 reads TGCAGCGGGCTACAGGGTACCACTGAAGCTTTCTTT. Its protein product is CSGLQGTTEAFF. This sequence joins TRBV29-1 and TRBJ1-1; D perhaps matches TRBD1 (6 bases). V was pared by 7 bases and J by 4 bases, with 13 bases between. The V gene's germline CDR1 is SQVTM and CDR2 ANQGSEA. The CDR3 spans 12 residues.

The chain has TRBV27 and TRBJ1-2; 9 bases match TRBD1. Germline CDR1 is MNHEY and CDR2 is SMNVEV (reference sequence). J lost 6 bases, V lost 7 bases, and 12 bases had no gene match. This CDR3 region has 15 residues. CDR3 residues: CASTSPGTGSDGYTF. The CDR3 DNA is TGTGCCAGCACATCTCCCGGGACAGGGTCGGATGGCTACACCTTC.

The J gene is TRBJ1-5, the V gene TRBV28; 9 positions agree with TRBD1. From germline, CDR1 is MDHEN and CDR2 SYDVKM. The CDR3 contains 15 residues. The V gene end was trimmed by 9 bases and the J gene end by 5 bases; junction bases not matched to a gene: 11. CDR3 amino acids: CASGTGFGPYQPQHF. The CDR3 coding sequence is TGTGCCAGTGGGACAGGGTTCGGCCCTTATCAGCCCCAGCATTTT.

The gene calls are TRBV13 and TRBJ1-1; 11 bases line up with TRBD1. CDR3 length equals 17 residues. J gave up 6 bases and V 5 bases, and 14 bases lay outside the gene matches. Germline CDR1 PRHDT, CDR2 FYEKMQ (reference sequence). The CDR3: CASSGRTGGSPFPEAFF. The CDR3 nucleotides are TGTGCCAGCAGCGGGAGGACAGGGGGCTCGCCATTCCCTGAAGCTTTCTTT. Full variable domain (outside the CDR3, taken from reference TRBV13 and TRBJ1-1): AAGVIQSPRHLIKEKRETATLKCYPIPRHDTVYWYQQGPGQDPQFLISFYEKMQSDKGSIPDRFSAQQFSDYHSELNMSSLELGDSALYFCASSGRTGGSPFPEAFFGQGTRLTVV.

The chain uses TRBV5-1 and TRBJ2-5; D remains unclear. The CDR3 totals 16 residues. Germline CDR1 SGHRS, CDR2 YFSETQ. V lost 1 base, J lost 1 base, and 14 bases lay in between. The CDR3 bases are TGCGCCAGCAGCTTGTTCGCGCCCGGGTCCCAAGAGACCCAGTACTTC. Amino acid sequence: CASSLFAPGSQETQYF.

CDR3 amino acids: CASRSDRAGEKLFF. The CDR3 coding sequence is TGTGCCAGCAGATCCGACAGGGCAGGTGAAAAACTGTTTTTT. The V call is TRBV11-1, the J call TRBJ1-4; 7 bases fit TRBD1. This CDR3 region has 14 residues. The trim removed 6 bases at V and 7 bases at J, leaving 8 bases unmatched. CDR1 and CDR2 from the germline V gene are SGHAT and FQDESV (reference sequence).

The chain couples TRBV28 to TRBJ2-3, with 7 positions matching TRBD1. The V gene end was trimmed by 6 bases and the J gene end by 3 bases; junction bases not matched to a gene: 12. This CDR3 is built from 16 residues. CDR1 and CDR2 from the germline V gene are MDHEN and SYDVKM. The CDR3 sequence: CASSQQGFGFTDTQYF. The CDR3 coding sequence is TGTGCCAGCAGCCAACAGGGGTTTGGTTTTACAGATACGCAGTATTTT.

J is TRBJ1-2 and V is TRBV27; 10 nucleotides align to TRBD1. Germline lookup yields CDR1 MNHEY and CDR2 SMNVEV (reference sequence). CDR3 length: 16 amino acids. Trimming removed 4 bases from V and 4 bases from J; junction bases left unmatched: 9. This CDR3 reads CASSSLGQGERYGYTF. CDR3 nucleotide sequence: TGTGCCAGCAGTTCCCTTGGACAGGGGGAGCGCTATGGCTACACCTTC.